This T cell receptor (beta chain) was recovered during a study of blood T cell repertoires in COVID-19. The CDR3 runs 15 residues. The ends lost 4 bases at V and 7 bases at J; junction bases unmatched: 7. The protocol was immunoSEQ multiplex PCR, while the TCRdb copy is restricted to in-frame clones and leaves out a portion. The sample yields 320,000 or so clones, roughly 87% seen once. Sequenced sample: PBMCs or T cells enriched from blood (not recorded which). This sequence originates from a woman aged 25 to 45 who had recovered from COVID-19. This chain joins TRBV23-1 and TRBJ1-4, with TRBD1 identical over 9 bases. TRBV23-1 counts as an open reading frame of uncertain function. Here the CDR3 DNA reads TGCGCCAGCAGTCTATGGGAACAGGGGGCTGAAAAACTGTTTTTT. Protein product: CASSLWEQGAEKLFF.